This TCR beta chain was found in a study of metastatic and nonmetastatic thyroid tumors. Whole-study context: Both malignant and benign thyroid patients supplied peripheral blood and tumor or nodule tissue samples, across which the repertoires of these patients were then compared.

This clone was found many times. Trimming removed 4 bases from V and 4 bases from J, with 14 bases in between. CDR3 length equals 15 residues. From germline, CDR1 is MNHEY and CDR2 SMNVEV (reference sequence). TCRdb recomputed clones from the PCR reads via MiXCR. The repertoire includes around 19,000 clones, about 16% of them detected once, and 10% sits in the top ten. All patients were untreated before thyroid surgery. The sequencing input was tumor tissue. The receptor was isolated from a female donor with papillary thyroid cancer or a benign thyroid nodule (not recorded which). Some clones in this sample may be carry-over from other donors' samples. The chain recombines TRBV27 with TRBJ1-5; no firm D call. CDR3 in DNA: TGTGCCAGCAGTTCCGGGGTTATCGGAAATCAGCCCCAGCATTTT. Amino acid sequence: CASSSGVIGNQPQHF.